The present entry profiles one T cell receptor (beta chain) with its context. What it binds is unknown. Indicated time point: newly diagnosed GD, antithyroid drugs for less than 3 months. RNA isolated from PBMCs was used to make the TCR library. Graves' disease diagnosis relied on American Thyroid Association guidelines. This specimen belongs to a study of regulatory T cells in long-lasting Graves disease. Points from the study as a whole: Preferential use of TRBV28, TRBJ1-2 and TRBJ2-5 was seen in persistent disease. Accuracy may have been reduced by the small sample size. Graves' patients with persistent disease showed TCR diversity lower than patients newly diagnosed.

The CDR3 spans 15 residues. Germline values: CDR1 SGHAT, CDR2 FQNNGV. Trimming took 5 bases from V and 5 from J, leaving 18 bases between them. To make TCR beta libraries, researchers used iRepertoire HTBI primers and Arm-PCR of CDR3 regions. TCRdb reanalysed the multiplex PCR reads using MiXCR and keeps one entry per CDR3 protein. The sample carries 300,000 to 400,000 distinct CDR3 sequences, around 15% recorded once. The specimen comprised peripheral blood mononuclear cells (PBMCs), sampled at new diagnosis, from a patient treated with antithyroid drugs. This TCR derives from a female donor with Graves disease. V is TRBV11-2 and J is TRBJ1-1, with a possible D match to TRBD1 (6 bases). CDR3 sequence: CASSPRGGGVTEAFF. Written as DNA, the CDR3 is TGTGCCAGCAGCCCCCGAGGGGGGGGCGTGACTGAAGCTTTCTTT. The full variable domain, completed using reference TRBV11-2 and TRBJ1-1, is EAGVAQSPRYKIIEKRQSVAFWCNPISGHATLYWYQQILGQGPKLLIQFQNNGVVDDSQLPKDRFSAERLKGVDSTLKIQPAKLEDSAVYLCASSPRGGGVTEAFFGQGTRLTVV.